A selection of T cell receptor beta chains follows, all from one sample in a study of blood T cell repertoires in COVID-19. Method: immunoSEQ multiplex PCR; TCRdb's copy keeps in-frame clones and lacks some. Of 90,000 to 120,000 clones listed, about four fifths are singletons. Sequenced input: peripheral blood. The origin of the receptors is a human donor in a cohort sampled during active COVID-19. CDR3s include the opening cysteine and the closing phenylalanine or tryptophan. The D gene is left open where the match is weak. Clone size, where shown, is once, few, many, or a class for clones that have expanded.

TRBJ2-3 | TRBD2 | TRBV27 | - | TGTGCCAGCAGTTTTTCCCCTAGCGGGAGGGGATCTAGCACAGATACGCAGTATTTT | CASSFSPSGRGSSTDTQYF
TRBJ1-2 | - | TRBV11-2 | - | TGTGCCAGCAGCTTAGGGCCGAACTATGGCTACACCTTC | CASSLGPNYGYTF
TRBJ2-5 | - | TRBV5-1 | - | TGCGCCAGCAGCTTAGGCGGGGAACAAGAGACCCAGTACTTC | CASSLGGEQETQYF
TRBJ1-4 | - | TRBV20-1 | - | TGCAGTGCAAGTCCGGCAGGCCCCAATGAAAAACTGTTTTTT | CSASPAGPNEKLFF
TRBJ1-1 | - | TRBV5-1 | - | TGCGCCAGCAGCTTGGGAGCCACTGCCACTGAAGCTTTCTTT | CASSLGATATEAFF
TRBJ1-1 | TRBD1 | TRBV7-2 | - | TGTGCCAGCAGCCTATTCGACAGGGGCGAAGCTTTCTTT | CASSLFDRGEAFF
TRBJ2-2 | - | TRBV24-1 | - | TGTGCCACCAGTGACGGCCTAGTATCTGGGGAGCTGTTTTTT | CATSDGLVSGELFF
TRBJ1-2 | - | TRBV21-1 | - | TGTGCCAGCAGCAAAGGGACAGCCTTTCCTAACTATGGCTACACCTTC | CASSKGTAFPNYGYTF
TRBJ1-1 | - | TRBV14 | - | TGTGCCAGCAGCCAAGTCACGACAGGATCAGCTTTCTTT | CASSQVTTGSAFF
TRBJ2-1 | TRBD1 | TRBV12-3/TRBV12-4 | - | TGTGCCAGCAAGGGACAGCTTGACAATGAGCAGTTCTTC | CASKGQLDNEQFF
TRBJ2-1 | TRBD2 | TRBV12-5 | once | TGTGCTAGTGGGGGACTAGCGGATTACAATGAGCAGTTCTTC | CASGGLADYNEQFF
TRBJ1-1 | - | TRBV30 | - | TGTGCCTGGAGGAGTCAGGGAGGCACTGAAGCTTTCTTT | CAWRSQGGTEAFF
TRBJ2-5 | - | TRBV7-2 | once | TGTGCCAGCAGCTTAATATGGACAGACGAGACCCAGTACTTC | CASSLIWTDETQYF
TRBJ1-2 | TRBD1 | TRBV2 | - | TGTGCCAGCAGCGCCCGCAGGACAGGGTCTAACTATGGCTACACCTTC | CASSARRTGSNYGYTF
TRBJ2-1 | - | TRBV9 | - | TGTGCCAGCACCCTTCGGGAACAGGGAGGGTGGCAGTTCTTC | CASTLREQGGWQFF
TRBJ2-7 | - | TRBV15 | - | TGTGCCACCAGCCCCCGGGTAGCCTACGAGCAGTACTTC | CATSPRVAYEQYF
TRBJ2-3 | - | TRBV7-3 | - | TGTGCCAGCAGCTCCAAAGTGGGAGCAGATACGCAGTATTTT | CASSSKVGADTQYF
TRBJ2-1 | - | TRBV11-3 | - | TGTGCCAGCAGCTTAGGACAGATGTACAATGAGCAGTTCTTC | CASSLGQMYNEQFF
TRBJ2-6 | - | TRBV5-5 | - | TGTGCCAGCAGCTTGGTGGAGGGGGCTGTTGGGGCCAACGTCCTGACTTTC | CASSLVEGAVGANVLTF
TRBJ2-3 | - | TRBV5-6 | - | TGTGCCAGCAGCTTGGGGCAAAGCACAGATACGCAGTATTTT | CASSLGQSTDTQYF
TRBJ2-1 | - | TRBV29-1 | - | TGCAGCGTTGGTGCGGCGGGATACAATGAGCAGTTCTTC | CSVGAAGYNEQFF
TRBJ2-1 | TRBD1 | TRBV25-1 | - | TGTGCCAGCAGTGGCCCCGGGACAGGGTACAATGAGCAGTTCTTC | CASSGPGTGYNEQFF
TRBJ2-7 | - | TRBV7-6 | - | TGTGCCAGCAGCCTAATTCCGTGGGAGACTGAGCAGTACTTC | CASSLIPWETEQYF
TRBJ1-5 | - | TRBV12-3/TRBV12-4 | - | TGTGCCAGCAGCCGCGATTTTCAGCCCCAGCATTTT | CASSRDFQPQHF
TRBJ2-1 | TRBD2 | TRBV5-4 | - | TGTGCCAGCAGCTTGGGGACTAGCGGGAGTAAGTTAAATGAGCAGTTCTTC | CASSLGTSGSKLNEQFF
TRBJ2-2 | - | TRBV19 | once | TGTGCCAGTAGTATCCGGGGTGCTACCGGGGAGCTGTTTTTT | CASSIRGATGELFF
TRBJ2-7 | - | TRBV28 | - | TGTGCCAGCAGTTTACGGGACTCCGAGCAGTACTTC | CASSLRDSEQYF
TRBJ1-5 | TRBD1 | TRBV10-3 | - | TGTGCTACGTCCCGAGGACAGGCATATAGCAATCAGCCCCAGCATTTT | CATSRGQAYSNQPQHF
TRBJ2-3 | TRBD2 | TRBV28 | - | TGTGCCAGCCGGGCGGCGGGGGGGGGTACAGATACGCAGTATTTT | CASRAAGGGTDTQYF
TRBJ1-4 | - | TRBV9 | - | TGTGCCAGCAGCGCAGGGGATAGAAGGAATGAAAAACTGTTTTTT | CASSAGDRRNEKLFF
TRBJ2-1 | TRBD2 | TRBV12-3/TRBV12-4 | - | TGTGCCAGCAGTTCGACTAGCGAGCAGTTCTTC | CASSSTSEQFF
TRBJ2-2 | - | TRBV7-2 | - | TGTGCCAGCAGCTTAGCGCGAAACACCGGGGAGCTGTTTTTT | CASSLARNTGELFF
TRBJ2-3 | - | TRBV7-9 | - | TGTGCCAGCAGCTTACCCAGGGTGGGTAGCACAGATACGCAGTATTTT | CASSLPRVGSTDTQYF
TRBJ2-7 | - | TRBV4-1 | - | TGCGCCAGCAGCCAAGTACTATCCTACGAGCAGTACTTC | CASSQVLSYEQYF
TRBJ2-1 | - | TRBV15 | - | TGTGCCACCAGCAGAGATATTTCGGACTATAGCTATCAGTTCTTC | CATSRDISDYSYQFF
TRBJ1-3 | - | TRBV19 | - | TGTGCCAGTAGTTCCCACTCTGGAAACACCATATATTTT | CASSSHSGNTIYF
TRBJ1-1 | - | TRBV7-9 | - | TGTGCCGCCCGGTCCGAACAGGGCATTAACACTGAAGCTTTCTTT | CAARSEQGINTEAFF
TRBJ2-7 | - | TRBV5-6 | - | TGTGCCAGCAGGGCCCGGGGTAGCGGCTCCTACGAGCAGTACTTC | CASRARGSGSYEQYF
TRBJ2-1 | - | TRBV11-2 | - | TGTGCCAGCAGCTTTCGCGAGGGCTCCTACAATGAGCAGTTCTTC | CASSFREGSYNEQFF
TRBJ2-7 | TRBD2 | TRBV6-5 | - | TGTGCCAGCAGTTATGGTTTGGCGGGGGGGACCTACGAGCAGTACTTC | CASSYGLAGGTYEQYF
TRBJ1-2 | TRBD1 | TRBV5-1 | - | TGCGCCAGCACCGACTACCTGACAGGGGATGGGTTTAGGCGTTTGGTAATTGGCTACACCTTC | CASTDYLTGDGFRRLVIGYTF